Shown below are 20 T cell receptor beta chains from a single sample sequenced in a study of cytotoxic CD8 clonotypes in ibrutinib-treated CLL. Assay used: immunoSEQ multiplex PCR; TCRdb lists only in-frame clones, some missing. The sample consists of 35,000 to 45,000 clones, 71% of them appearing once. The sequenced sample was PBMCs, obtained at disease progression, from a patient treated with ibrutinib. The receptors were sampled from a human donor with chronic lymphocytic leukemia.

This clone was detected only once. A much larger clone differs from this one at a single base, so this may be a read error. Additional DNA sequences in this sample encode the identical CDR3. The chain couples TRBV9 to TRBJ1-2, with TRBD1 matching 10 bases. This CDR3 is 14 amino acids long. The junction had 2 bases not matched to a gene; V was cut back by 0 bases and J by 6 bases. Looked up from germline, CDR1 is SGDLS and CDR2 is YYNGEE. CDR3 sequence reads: CASSVGGTGDGYTF. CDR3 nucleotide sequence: TGTGCCAGCAGCGTAGGAGGGACAGGGGATGGCTACACCTTC.

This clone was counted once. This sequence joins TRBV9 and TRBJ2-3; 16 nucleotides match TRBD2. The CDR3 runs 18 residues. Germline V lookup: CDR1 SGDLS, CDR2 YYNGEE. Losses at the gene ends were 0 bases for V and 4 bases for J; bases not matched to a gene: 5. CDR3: CASSVDQGLAGGADTQYF. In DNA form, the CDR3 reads TGTGCCAGCAGCGTAGACCAGGGACTAGCGGGGGGGGCAGATACGCAGTATTTT. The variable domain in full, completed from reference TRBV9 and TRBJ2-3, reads DSGVTQTPKHLITATGQRVTLRCSPRSGDLSVYWYQQSLDQGLQFLIQYYNGEERAKGNILERFSAQQFPDLHSELNLSSLELGDSALYFCASSVDQGLAGGADTQYFGPGTRLTVL.

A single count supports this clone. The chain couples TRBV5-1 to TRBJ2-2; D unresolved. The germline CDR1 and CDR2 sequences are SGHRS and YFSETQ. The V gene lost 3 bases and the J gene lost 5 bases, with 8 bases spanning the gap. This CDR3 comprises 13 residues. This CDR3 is CASSSQSTGELFF. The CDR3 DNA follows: TGCGCCAGCAGCTCGCAGAGTACCGGGGAGCTGTTTTTT.

CDR3 in DNA: TGTGCCAGCAGCTCCGGACAGTTTATGGAGCAGTACTTC. This encodes CASSSGQFMEQYF. The chain carries TRBV5-6 and TRBJ2-7; TRBD1 might be the D (6 bases). The V and J ends lost 3 bases and 7 bases respectively, with 14 bases between them. CDR1 and CDR2 (germline): SGHDT, YYEEEE. This CDR3 contains 13 residues.

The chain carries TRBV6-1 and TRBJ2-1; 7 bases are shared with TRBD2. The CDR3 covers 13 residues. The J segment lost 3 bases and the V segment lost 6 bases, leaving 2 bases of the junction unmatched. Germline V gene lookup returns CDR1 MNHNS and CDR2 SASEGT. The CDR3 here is CASSRDYYNEQFF. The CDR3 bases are TGTGCCAGCAGCCGGGACTACTACAATGAGCAGTTCTTC.

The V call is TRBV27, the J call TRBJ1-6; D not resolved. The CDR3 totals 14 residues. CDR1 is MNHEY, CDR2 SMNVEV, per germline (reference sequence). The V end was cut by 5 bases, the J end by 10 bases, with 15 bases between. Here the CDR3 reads CASSARGIQSPLHF. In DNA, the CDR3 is TGTGCCAGCAGTGCCCGAGGGATTCAATCACCCCTCCACTTT.

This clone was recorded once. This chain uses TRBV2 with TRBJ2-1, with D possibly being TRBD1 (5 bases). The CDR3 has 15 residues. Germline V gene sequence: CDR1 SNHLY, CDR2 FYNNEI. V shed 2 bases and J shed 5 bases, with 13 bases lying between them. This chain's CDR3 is CASSESSAGNNEQFF. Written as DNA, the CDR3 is TGTGCCAGCAGTGAAAGCTCGGCAGGGAACAATGAGCAGTTCTTC.

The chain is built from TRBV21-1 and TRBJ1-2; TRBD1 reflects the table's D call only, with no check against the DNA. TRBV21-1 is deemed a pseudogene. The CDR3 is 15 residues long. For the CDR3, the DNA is TGTGCCAGCAGCAAGGACAGGGGGCTCAACTATGGCTACACCTTC. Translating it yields CASSKDRGLNYGYTF.

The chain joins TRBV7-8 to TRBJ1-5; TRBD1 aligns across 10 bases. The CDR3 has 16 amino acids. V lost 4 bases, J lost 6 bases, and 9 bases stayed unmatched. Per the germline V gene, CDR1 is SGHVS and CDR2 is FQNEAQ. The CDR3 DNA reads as TGTGCCAGCAGCTCGACGGGACAGGGGACGGGTCAGCCCCAGCATTTT. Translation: CASSSTGQGTGQPQHF.

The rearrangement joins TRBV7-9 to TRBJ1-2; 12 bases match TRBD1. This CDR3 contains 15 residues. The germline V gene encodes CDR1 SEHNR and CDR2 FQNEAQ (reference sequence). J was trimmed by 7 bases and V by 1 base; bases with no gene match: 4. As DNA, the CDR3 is TGTGCCAGCAGCTTAGTTCCGGGACAGGGGGCTGGCTACACCTTC. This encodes CASSLVPGQGAGYTF.

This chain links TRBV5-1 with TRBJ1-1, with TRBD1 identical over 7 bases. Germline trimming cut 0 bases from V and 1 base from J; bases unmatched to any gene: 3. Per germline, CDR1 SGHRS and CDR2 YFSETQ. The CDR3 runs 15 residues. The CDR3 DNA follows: TGCGCCAGCAGCTTGGCCAACAGGGGGAACACTGAAGCTTTCTTT. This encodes CASSLANRGNTEAFF.

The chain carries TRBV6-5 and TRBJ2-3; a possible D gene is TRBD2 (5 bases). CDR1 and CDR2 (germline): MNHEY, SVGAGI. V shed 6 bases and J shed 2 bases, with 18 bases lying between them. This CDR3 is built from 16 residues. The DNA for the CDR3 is TGTGCCAGCAGCTACCCCGGGGTCGAATACACAGATACGCAGTATTTT. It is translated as CASSYPGVEYTDTQYF.

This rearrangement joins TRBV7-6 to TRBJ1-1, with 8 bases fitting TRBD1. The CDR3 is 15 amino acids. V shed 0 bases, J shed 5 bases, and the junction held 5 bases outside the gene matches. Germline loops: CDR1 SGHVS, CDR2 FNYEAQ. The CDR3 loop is CASSLATGAGTEAFF. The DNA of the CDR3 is TGTGCCAGCAGCTTAGCGACAGGGGCTGGTACTGAAGCTTTCTTT.

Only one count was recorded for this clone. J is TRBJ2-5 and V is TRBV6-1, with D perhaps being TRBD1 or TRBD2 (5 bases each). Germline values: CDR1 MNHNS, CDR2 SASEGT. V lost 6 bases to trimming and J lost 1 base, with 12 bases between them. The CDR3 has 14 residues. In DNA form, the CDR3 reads TGTGCCAGCAGGTACGGGGACCCCCAAGAGACCCAGTACTTC. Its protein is CASRYGDPQETQYF.

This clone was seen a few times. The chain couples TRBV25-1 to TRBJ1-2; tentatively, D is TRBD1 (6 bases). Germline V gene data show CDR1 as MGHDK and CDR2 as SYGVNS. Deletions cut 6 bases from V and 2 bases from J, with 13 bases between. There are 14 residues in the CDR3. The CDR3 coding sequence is TGTGCCAGCAGCGTAGCCACAGGGAACTATGGCTACACCTTC. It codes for CASSVATGNYGYTF.

CDR3 DNA: TGTGCCAGCAGCTTGGCCGGAGGACAGGTTTCCTACGAGCAGTACTTC. Protein sequence: CASSLAGGQVSYEQYF. The chain has TRBV5-6 and TRBJ2-7, with TRBD1 matching over 7 bases. The ends lost 0 bases at V and 1 base at J; junction bases unmatched: 7. This CDR3 spans 16 amino acids. CDR1 and CDR2 (germline): SGHDT, YYEEEE.

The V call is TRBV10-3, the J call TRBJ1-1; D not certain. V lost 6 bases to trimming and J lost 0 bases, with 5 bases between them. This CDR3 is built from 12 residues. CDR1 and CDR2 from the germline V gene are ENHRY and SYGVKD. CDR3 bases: TGTGCCATCAGGGGCGTGAACACTGAAGCTTTCTTT. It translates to CAIRGVNTEAFF.

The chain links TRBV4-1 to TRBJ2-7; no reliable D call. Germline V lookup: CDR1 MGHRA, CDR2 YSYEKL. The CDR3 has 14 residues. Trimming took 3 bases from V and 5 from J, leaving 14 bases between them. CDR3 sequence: CASSHSSGRHEQYF. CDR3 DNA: TGCGCCAGCAGCCACTCTTCTGGGCGCCACGAGCAGTACTTC.

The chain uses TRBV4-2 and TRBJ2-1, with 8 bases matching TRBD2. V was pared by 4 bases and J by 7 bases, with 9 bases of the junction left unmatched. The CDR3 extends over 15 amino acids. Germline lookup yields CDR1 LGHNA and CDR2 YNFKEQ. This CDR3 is CASSLTRGGVNEQFF. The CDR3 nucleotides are TGTGCCAGCAGCCTGACACGGGGGGGTGTTAATGAGCAGTTCTTC.

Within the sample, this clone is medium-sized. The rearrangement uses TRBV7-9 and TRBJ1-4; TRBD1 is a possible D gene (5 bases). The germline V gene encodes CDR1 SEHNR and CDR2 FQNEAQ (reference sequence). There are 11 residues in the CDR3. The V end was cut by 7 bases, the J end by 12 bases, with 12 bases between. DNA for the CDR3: TGTGCCAGCACCTACGCGGGGGAACTGTTTTTT. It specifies CASTYAGELFF. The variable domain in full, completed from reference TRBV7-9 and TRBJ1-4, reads DTGVSQNPRHKITKRGQNVTFRCDPISEHNRLYWYRQTLGQGPEFLTYFQNEAQLEKSRLLSDRFSAERPKGSFSTLEIQRTEQGDSAMYLCASTYAGELFFGSGTQLSVL.